The 25 T cell receptor beta chains in this list originate from one sample, sequenced in a study of OX40 agonist ivuxolimab in advanced cancers. Measured with immunoSEQ multiplex PCR; TCRdb has only the in-frame clones, and not every one. The sample yields around 83,000 clones, approximately 84% seen once. The sequencing used CD4+ or CD8+ T cells sorted from blood, collected in a trial of the OX40 agonist ivuxolimab. Receptor source: an adult with an advanced solid tumor such as melanoma, head and neck, liver or kidney cancer.

This chain connects TRBV7-3 to TRBJ1-4, with TRBD1 matching 7 bases. With V trimmed by 5 bases and J by 0 bases, 9 bases remained unmatched. The CDR3 is 17 residues long. The germline V gene encodes CDR1 SGHTA and CDR2 FQGTGA. DNA for the CDR3: TGTGCCAGCAGCCCACGACAGGGAGCCGCAACTAATGAAAAACTGTTTTTT. It encodes CASSPRQGAATNEKLFF.

This clone appeared a few times. This chain uses TRBV4-2 with TRBJ2-5, with unresolved D. There are 13 residues in the CDR3. The V end lost 11 bases, the J end lost 3 bases, and 16 bases lay between the germline ends. Germline V lookup: CDR1 LGHNA, CDR2 YNFKEQ. The CDR3 sequence is CAQTEAGEETQYF. CDR3 DNA sequence: TGTGCCCAAACTGAAGCTGGGGAAGAGACCCAGTACTTC.

This rearrangement joins TRBV19 to TRBJ2-3; perhaps TRBD1 as D (6 bases). The CDR3 contains 14 residues. Trimming shortened V by 5 bases and J by 0 bases, and 9 bases separated the two germline ends. In germline, CDR1 is LNHDA, CDR2 SQIVND (reference sequence). CDR3 region: CASSPGVSTDTQYF. The CDR3 DNA sequence: TGTGCCAGTAGTCCAGGGGTGAGCACAGATACGCAGTATTTT.

This chain uses TRBV29-1 with TRBJ1-4; D not resolved. Trimming took 4 bases from V and 0 from J, leaving 9 bases between them. Germline CDR1 is SQVTM and CDR2 is ANQGSEA. The CDR3 extends over 14 amino acids. The CDR3 DNA is TGCAGCGTTGTTGGCTGGACAACTAATGAAAAACTGTTTTTT. It is translated as CSVVGWTTNEKLFF. Filled out from reference TRBV29-1 and TRBJ1-4, the complete variable domain reads SAVISQKPSRDICQRGTSLTIQCQVDSQVTMMFWYRQQPGQSLTLIATANQGSEATYESGFVIDKFPISRPNLTFSTLTVSNMSPEDSSIYLCSVVGWTTNEKLFFGSGTQLSVL.

This chain joins TRBV2 and TRBJ2-6; TRBD1 matches 7 bases. The V gene end was trimmed by 6 bases and the J gene end by 2 bases; junction bases not matched to a gene: 4. The CDR3 spans 15 residues. Per the germline V gene, CDR1 is SNHLY and CDR2 is FYNNEI. CDR3 sequence reads: CASRDQGAGANVLTF. The DNA for the CDR3 is TGTGCCAGCAGGGATCAGGGGGCTGGGGCCAACGTCCTGACTTTC.

The chain links TRBV19 to TRBJ1-4; 7 nucleotides match TRBD1. Germline-derived CDR1 and CDR2 are LNHDA and SQIVND (reference sequence). This CDR3 has 15 amino acids. The junction had 1 base not matched to a gene; V was cut back by 3 bases and J by 0 bases. CDR3: CASSMGQTTNEKLFF. The CDR3 DNA reads TGTGCCAGTAGTATGGGACAGACAACTAATGAAAAACTGTTTTTT.

This clone has a handful of counts. This rearrangement joins TRBV18 to TRBJ1-2; tentative D call: TRBD1 (6 bases). This CDR3 comprises 15 residues. The germline CDR1 and CDR2 sequences are KGHSH and LQKENI. Trimming stripped 3 bases from V and 3 bases from J, with 14 bases between. CDR3 coding DNA: TGTGCCAGCTCACCCTCGACAGGCTCGCACTATGGCTACACCTTC. Translated: CASSPSTGSHYGYTF.

V is TRBV14 and J is TRBJ2-1, with a possible D match to TRBD1 (6 bases). Germline V gene data show CDR1 as SGHDN and CDR2 as FVKESK. Trimming pared 1 base from V and 7 bases from J, leaving 14 bases between. The CDR3 covers 15 residues. CDR3 in amino acids: CASSQGARTDNEQFF. CDR3 in DNA: TGTGCCAGCAGCCAAGGGGCGAGGACAGATAATGAGCAGTTCTTC.

This clone was seen a single time. V gene TRBV5-1 combines with J gene TRBJ1-2, with 7 bases aligning to TRBD1. This CDR3 spans 16 amino acids. Germline trimming cut 0 bases from V and 7 bases from J; bases unmatched to any gene: 12. CDR1 and CDR2 (germline): SGHRS, YFSETQ. The CDR3 reads CASSLEQGLIFGGYTF. DNA for the CDR3: TGCGCCAGCAGCTTGGAACAGGGGCTCATATTCGGTGGCTACACCTTC.

This clone appeared a single time. CDR3 in amino acids: CSAESTTEAFF. The DNA for the CDR3 is TGCAGTGCGGAAAGCACCACTGAAGCTTTCTTT. V and J are TRBV20-1 and TRBJ1-1; no clear D gene. V shed 6 bases and J shed 4 bases, with 9 bases lying between them. CDR3 length: 11 amino acids. Germline lookup yields CDR1 DFQATT and CDR2 SNEGSKA (reference sequence).

The V and J genes are TRBV11-3 and TRBJ2-7, with D possibly being TRBD1 or TRBD2 (5 bases each). Per germline, CDR1 SGHNT and CDR2 YENEEA. CDR3 length equals 16 residues. V lost 5 bases and J lost 3, with 20 bases in between. CDR3 region: CASSMSPGLAGYEQYF. CDR3 coding DNA: TGTGCCAGCAGCATGAGCCCAGGGCTCGCGGGCTACGAGCAGTACTTC.

The chain combines TRBV4-3 with TRBJ2-1; 7 bases are shared with TRBD2. Germline-derived CDR1 and CDR2 are LGHNA and YSLEER. Trimming cost V 0 bases and J 8 bases; bases outside gene matches: 10. The CDR3 is made up of 16 amino acids. The CDR3 DNA follows: TGCGCCAGCAGCCAAGATCTAGCTAGCGGAGTAGATGAGCAGTTCTTC. The encoded protein is CASSQDLASGVDEQFF.

Written as DNA, the CDR3 is TGTGCCAGCAGCTTACCAGGGTATGAGAATCAGCCCCAGCATTTT. It encodes CASSLPGYENQPQHF. V usage is TRBV5-8 and J usage is TRBJ1-5, with D tentatively TRBD1 (5 bases). The CDR3 is 15 residues long. Germline V CDR1 and CDR2: SGHTS, YDEGEE. The V gene lost 2 bases and the J gene lost 4 bases, with 13 bases spanning the gap.

The chain uses TRBV30 and TRBJ2-2; 8 bases line up with TRBD2. The CDR3 has 14 residues. The V gene end was trimmed by 4 bases and the J gene end by 4 bases; junction bases not matched to a gene: 5. Germline V gene lookup returns CDR1 GTSNPN and CDR2 SVGIG (reference sequence). DNA for the CDR3: TGTGCCTGGACCCGGGGGGGGGCCACCGGGGAGCTGTTTTTT. Residues: CAWTRGGATGELFF.

The chain couples TRBV7-8 to TRBJ1-1; D is uncertain. This CDR3 is 16 amino acids long. Germline CDR1 SGHVS, CDR2 FQNEAQ. V was trimmed by 2 bases and J by 0 bases, leaving 13 bases between them. This chain's CDR3 is CASSLTEASLNTEAFF. CDR3 in DNA: TGTGCCAGCAGCTTAACGGAAGCAAGTCTGAACACTGAAGCTTTCTTT.

The chain joins TRBV7-2 to TRBJ2-7, with D possibly called TRBD1 or TRBD2 (6 bases each). The V end lost 5 bases, the J end lost 5 bases, and 22 bases lay between the germline ends. CDR3 length: 16 residues. Germline values: CDR1 SGHTA, CDR2 FQGNSA. The DNA of the CDR3 is TGTGCCAGCAGCCCCCGGGGTAAAGGGGGGTCAGACGAGCAGTACTTC. This codes for CASSPRGKGGSDEQYF.

The chain carries TRBV27 and TRBJ2-3, with no clear D. V was pared by 4 bases and J by 1 base, with 9 bases between. The CDR3 contains 14 residues. Germline values: CDR1 MNHEY, CDR2 SMNVEV (reference sequence). CDR3 sequence: CASSSRRRTDTQYF. CDR3 in DNA: TGTGCCAGCAGTTCCCGACGGCGCACAGATACGCAGTATTTT.

CDR3 loop: CASSPFSLADEQFF. DNA for the CDR3: TGTGCCAGCTCACCGTTTAGTCTAGCCGATGAGCAGTTCTTC. J is TRBJ2-1 and V is TRBV18; TRBD2 is a possible D gene (5 bases). Germline assignment: CDR1 KGHSH and CDR2 LQKENI. The CDR3 loop spans 14 amino acids. V shed 3 bases and J shed 8 bases, with 14 bases lying between them.

The chain links TRBV5-8 to TRBJ1-5; D perhaps matches TRBD1 (6 bases). V was clipped by 1 base and J by 4 bases, with 15 bases between them. The germline V gene has CDR1 SGHTS and CDR2 YDEGEE. The CDR3 runs 16 residues. This CDR3 reads CASSLCGGWRNQPQHF. The CDR3 DNA sequence: TGTGCCAGCAGCTTGTGTGGGGGCTGGAGGAATCAGCCCCAGCATTTT.

The CDR3 region is CASSTYGRENGYTF. The CDR3 bases are TGTGCCAGCAGCACCTACGGCAGGGAGAATGGCTACACCTTC. The chain employs TRBV5-5 and TRBJ1-2; maybe TRBD1 (5 bases). V was pared by 4 bases and J by 6 bases, with 16 bases between. Looked up from germline, CDR1 is SGHKS and CDR2 is YYEKEE (reference sequence). The CDR3 spans 14 residues.

This clone is a singleton in its sample. This chain joins TRBV4-1 and TRBJ2-5; 8 bases are shared with TRBD2. The CDR3 sequence is 15 residues long. Trimming cost V 0 bases and J 5 bases; bases outside gene matches: 5. Germline V gene sequence: CDR1 MGHRA, CDR2 YSYEKL. As DNA, the CDR3 is TGCGCCAGCAGCCAAGATCGGGGGGGGCGCGAGACCCAGTACTTC. This gives the protein CASSQDRGGRETQYF.

V usage is TRBV11-1 and J usage is TRBJ2-7; D possibly matches TRBD1 or TRBD2 (5 bases each). V lost 1 base and J 2 bases, leaving 9 bases between the germline ends. Germline CDR1 SGHAT, CDR2 FQDESV (reference sequence). The CDR3 covers 14 residues. DNA of the CDR3: TGTGCCAGCAGCTTAGGAGGGGCACCCTACGAGCAGTACTTC. Amino acids: CASSLGGAPYEQYF.

V usage is TRBV6-1 and J usage is TRBJ2-5; D call uncertain. Germline values: CDR1 MNHNS, CDR2 SASEGT. The V end was cut by 6 bases, the J end by 5 bases, with 4 bases between. CDR3 length: 10 amino acids. CDR3 sequence: CASRRETQYF. CDR3 DNA: TGTGCCAGCAGAAGGGAGACCCAGTACTTC.

This chain links TRBV6-6 with TRBJ1-1, with TRBD1 matching 8 bases. Trimming removed 5 bases from V and 4 bases from J; junction bases left unmatched: 6. The CDR3 is 14 amino acids. The germline gives CDR1 MNHNY, CDR2 SVGAGI (reference sequence). DNA of the CDR3: TGTGCCAGCAGTCCACAGGGGGGGAGCACTGAAGCTTTCTTT. This sequence encodes CASSPQGGSTEAFF.

This clone turned up a few times. V is TRBV9 and J is TRBJ2-1; possible D gene TRBD2, 6 bases. This CDR3 has 14 amino acids. CDR1 SGDLS and CDR2 YYNGEE come from the germline V gene. Trimming cost V 4 bases and J 7 bases, with 15 bases left between them. The CDR3 sequence is CASSQGLFGNEQFF. CDR3 bases: TGTGCCAGCAGCCAGGGACTTTTCGGGAATGAGCAGTTCTTC.